A single sample gave rise to the 24 T cell receptor beta chains below, sequenced in a study of CD8+CD57+ T cells in acquired aplastic anemia. The use of genomic DNA as template underpinned the TCR beta VDJ and CDR3 profiling. TCRdb re-called the reads through MiXCR, storing one row per CDR3 protein. This table has fewer than 200,000 distinct CDR3 sequences, around 60% appearing once. Source material: sorted CD4+, CD8+, or CD8+CD57+ T cells (not recorded which) from PBMCs. The receptor source for this set is a human donor in good health.

This chain links TRBV20-1 with TRBJ2-1; possibly TRBD1 or TRBD2 for D (5 bases each). The germline gives CDR1 DFQATT, CDR2 SNEGSKA (reference sequence). The CDR3 is 15 residues long. Trimming took off 0 bases at V and 6 bases at J, with 15 bases between the two ends. This chain's CDR3 is CSARDVLGTVNEQFF. CDR3 nucleotides: TGCAGTGCTAGAGATGTCCTCGGGACGGTCAATGAGCAGTTCTTC.

V and J are TRBV19 and TRBJ1-6; D unresolved. V lost 4 bases and J lost 12, with 7 bases in between. CDR3 length: 11 residues. Germline V gene lookup returns CDR1 LNHDA and CDR2 SQIVND (reference sequence). The CDR3 bases are TGTGCCAGTAGTACCGACCGACCCCTCCACTTT. Translation: CASSTDRPLHF.

This clonotype was seen a single time. The genes are TRBV7-9 and TRBJ2-6; D possibly corresponds to TRBD2 (5 bases). CDR3 length: 18 amino acids. Trimming cost V 7 bases and J 8 bases, with 27 bases left between them. Germline CDR1 is SEHNR and CDR2 is FQNEAQ (reference sequence). This CDR3 is CASTPPETNLGISNVLTF. CDR3 in DNA: TGTGCCAGCACTCCGCCCGAAACGAATCTCGGGATCTCCAACGTCCTGACTTTC. Looking up the rest from reference TRBV7-9 and TRBJ2-6 gives the full variable domain: DTGVSQNPRHKITKRGQNVTFRCDPISEHNRLYWYRQTLGQGPEFLTYFQNEAQLEKSRLLSDRFSAERPKGSFSTLEIQRTEQGDSAMYLCASTPPETNLGISNVLTFGAGSRLTVL.

For this clonotype: One end of the junction does not line up with germline, which may come from a read error. The chain employs TRBV5-8 and TRBJ1-3; TRBD1 is a possible D gene (6 bases). CDR3 length: 16 amino acids. CDR1 is SGHTS and CDR2 is YDEGEE in the germline V gene. The CDR3 sequence is CASSLGTVNFGNTIYF. As DNA, the CDR3 is TGTGCCAGCAGCTTGGGGACAGTCAACTTTGGAAACACCATATACTTT.

The chain couples TRBV29-1 to TRBJ2-7, with 7 bases identical to TRBD2. Germline trimming cut 0 bases from V and 6 bases from J; bases unmatched to any gene: 11. The CDR3 consists of 15 residues. Germline V gene sequence: CDR1 SQVTM, CDR2 ANQGSEA. The CDR3 loop is CSVEDRASGITEQYF. DNA of the CDR3: TGCAGCGTTGAAGATCGGGCTAGCGGTATAACCGAGCAGTACTTC.

This clonotype was observed many times. This chain connects TRBV9 to TRBJ2-2; 14 positions agree with TRBD2. V lost 4 bases to trimming and J lost 5 bases; unmatched junction nucleotides: 7. The CDR3 length is 17 residues. Germline loops: CDR1 SGDLS, CDR2 YYNGEE. The CDR3 region has the DNA TGTGCCAGCAGCCCGACTAGCGGGAGGGCCAATACCGGGGAGCTGTTTTTT. This translates into CASSPTSGRANTGELFF.

The chain couples TRBV7-8 to TRBJ2-5; tentative D call: TRBD2 (7 bases). Germline CDR1 and CDR2: SGHVS and FQNEAQ. The ends were cut back, 1 base at V and 6 bases at J, with 24 bases in the middle. The CDR3 length is 18 residues. The chain's CDR3 is CASSLVGSRGAAEKTQYF. The CDR3 DNA is TGTGCCAGCAGCTTAGTTGGTTCTCGGGGGGCCGCCGAAAAGACCCAGTACTTC.

V usage is TRBV24-1 and J usage is TRBJ2-7, with TRBD1 matching over 9 bases. The CDR3 runs 14 residues. The trim removed 5 bases at V and 5 bases at J, leaving 6 bases unmatched. Germline V gene lookup returns CDR1 KGHDR and CDR2 SFDVKD. Here the CDR3 DNA reads TGTGCCACCAGTGGGGACAGGGCGCCTCACGAGCAGTACTTC. Translation gives CATSGDRAPHEQYF.

This clonotype was seen once. This rearrangement joins TRBV24-1 to TRBJ2-1; D is uncertain. Trimming cost V 3 bases and J 6 bases, with 8 bases left between them. Germline CDR1 is KGHDR and CDR2 is SFDVKD. The length of the CDR3 is 13 residues. The CDR3 region has the DNA TGTGCCACCAGTGATCCAAACTCCAATGAGCAGTTCTTC. Its translation: CATSDPNSNEQFF.

The chain combines TRBV19 with TRBJ2-1; the match to TRBD1 covers 7 bases. V lost 8 bases to trimming and J lost 6 bases; unmatched junction nucleotides: 7. Germline CDR1 LNHDA, CDR2 SQIVND (reference sequence). CDR3 length equals 13 residues. The CDR3 protein is CASFGTEFNEQFF. The CDR3 DNA sequence: TGTGCCAGTTTCGGGACAGAGTTCAATGAGCAGTTCTTC.

The chain combines TRBV30 with TRBJ1-1; TRBD1 matches at 9 bases. Germline V gives CDR1 GTSNPN, CDR2 SVGIG (reference sequence). This CDR3 spans 14 amino acids. J gave up 1 base and V 0 bases, and 0 bases lay outside the gene matches. CDR3 in amino acids: CAWSVGQGNTEAFF. The CDR3 bases are TGTGCCTGGAGTGTGGGACAGGGGAACACTGAAGCTTTCTTT.

The genes are TRBV11-2 and TRBJ2-3; D possibly corresponds to TRBD2 (5 bases). V shed 3 bases and J shed 3 bases, with 10 bases lying between them. Germline CDR1 is SGHAT and CDR2 is FQNNGV. The CDR3 is made up of 14 amino acids. CDR3 bases: TGTGCCAGCAGCTTCGCGGGCAGTACAGATACGCAGTATTTT. Translating gives CASSFAGSTDTQYF.

In DNA form, the CDR3 reads TGCGCCAGCAGCCAAAATGGACGGAACACTGAAGCTTTCTTT. Protein product: CASSQNGRNTEAFF. This chain joins TRBV4-1 and TRBJ1-1; D is undetermined. The CDR3 is made up of 14 amino acids. Trimming left V 2 bases short and J 1 base short, with 8 bases between. The germline V gene has CDR1 MGHRA and CDR2 YSYEKL.

Regarding this clonotype: An end of the junction does not agree with germline; a read error may underlie this. V gene TRBV2 combines with J gene TRBJ1-2; no clear D gene. Germline CDR1 is SNHLY and CDR2 is FYNNEI. This CDR3 has 15 amino acids. The CDR3 DNA sequence: TGCAGTGCTAACCCTGGACGGATGATTAACTATGGCTACACCTTC. It encodes CSANPGRMINYGYTF.

This clonotype occurred many times. The chain links TRBV12-3 or TRBV12-4 to TRBJ2-5; TRBD1 agrees at 8 bases. This CDR3 has 15 residues. Losses at the gene ends were 3 bases for V and 4 bases for J; bases not matched to a gene: 7. The CDR3 here is CASSFPGQGGETQYF. CDR3 coding DNA: TGTGCCAGCAGTTTCCCCGGACAGGGTGGAGAGACCCAGTACTTC.

The chain is built from TRBV19 and TRBJ1-3; perhaps TRBD1 as D (5 bases). The CDR3 loop spans 14 amino acids. The V end lost 8 bases, the J end lost 4 bases, and 15 bases lay between the germline ends. Germline V gene data show CDR1 as LNHDA and CDR2 as SQIVND (reference sequence). DNA for the CDR3: TGTGCCAGTTGGGACGGTGGAAAAGGAAACACCATATATTTT. Translation: CASWDGGKGNTIYF.

This clonotype was recorded at least ten times. The chain joins TRBV19 to TRBJ2-1; 8 nucleotides agree with TRBD2. The CDR3 sequence is 12 residues long. V was clipped by 9 bases and J by 4 bases; unmatched bases: 2. Per the germline V gene, CDR1 is LNHDA and CDR2 is SQIVND (reference sequence). CDR3 DNA: TGTGCCAGCCTAGCGGGTTACAATGAGCAGTTCTTC. It yields the protein CASLAGYNEQFF.

This clonotype was observed at least ten times. The CDR3 sequence: CASSVDVGSYEQYF. Written as DNA, the CDR3 is TGTGCCAGCAGCGTAGACGTAGGGTCCTACGAGCAGTACTTC. V and J are TRBV9 and TRBJ2-7, with D uncertain. The length of the CDR3 is 14 residues. Per germline, CDR1 SGDLS and CDR2 YYNGEE. Trimming removed 0 bases at V and 1 base at J, with 8 bases between.

V is TRBV7-9 and J is TRBJ2-2, with TRBD2 matching over 7 bases. The CDR3 contains 18 residues. Losses at the gene ends were 2 bases for V and 0 bases for J; bases not matched to a gene: 9. Germline loops: CDR1 SEHNR, CDR2 FQNEAQ (reference sequence). The CDR3 loop reads CASSLSYRTRTNTGELFF. Written as DNA, the CDR3 is TGTGCCAGCAGCTTATCGTACCGGACTAGAACGAACACCGGGGAGCTGTTTTTT. Full variable domain (rest looked up from reference TRBV7-9 and TRBJ2-2): DTGVSQNPRHKITKRGQNVTFRCDPISEHNRLYWYRQTLGQGPEFLTYFQNEAQLEKSRLLSDRFSAERPKGSFSTLEIQRTEQGDSAMYLCASSLSYRTRTNTGELFFGEGSRLTVL.

V and J are TRBV12-3 or TRBV12-4 and TRBJ2-5; D gene ambiguous. This CDR3 contains 13 residues. Trimming stripped 5 bases from V and 3 bases from J, with 10 bases between. This CDR3 is CASSGQIEETQYF. The DNA of the CDR3 is TGTGCCAGCAGTGGGCAGATTGAAGAGACCCAGTACTTC.

This clonotype was observed a few times. The chain joins TRBV7-6 to TRBJ1-1; possible D gene TRBD1, 5 bases. The CDR3 has 14 residues. CDR1 and CDR2 (germline): SGHVS, FNYEAQ. Trimming shortened V by 4 bases and J by 1 base, and 10 bases separated the two germline ends. The DNA for the CDR3 is TGTGCCAGCAGCTCAGGGTTGACGAACACTGAAGCTTTCTTT. Amino acids: CASSSGLTNTEAFF. Full variable domain (remainder filled in from reference TRBV7-6 and TRBJ1-1): GAGVSQSPRYKVTKRGQDVALRCDPISGHVSLYWYRQALGQGPEFLTYFNYEAQQDKSGLPNDRFSAERPEGSISTLTIQRTEQRDSAMYRCASSSGLTNTEAFFGQGTRLTVV.

The chain uses TRBV9 and TRBJ2-3; possibly TRBD2 for D (6 bases). The ends were cut back, 4 bases at V and 0 bases at J, with 9 bases in the middle. This CDR3 contains 14 residues. CDR1 SGDLS and CDR2 YYNGEE come from the germline V gene. As DNA, the CDR3 is TGTGCCAGCAGCCCGGGGGTAAGCACAGATACGCAGTATTTT. Its translation is CASSPGVSTDTQYF. The variable domain in full, with the rest retrieved from reference TRBV9 and TRBJ2-3, is DSGVTQTPKHLITATGQRVTLRCSPRSGDLSVYWYQQSLDQGLQFLIQYYNGEERAKGNILERFSAQQFPDLHSELNLSSLELGDSALYFCASSPGVSTDTQYFGPGTRLTVL.

This clonotype was counted between two and nine times. The junction shows a germline mismatch at one end, possibly a read error. The V call is TRBV7-7, the J call TRBJ1-1; no clear D. Germline V CDR1 and CDR2: SSHAT, FNYEAQ (reference sequence). The CDR3 length is 13 residues. The CDR3 region is CASSLSLNTEAFF. The CDR3 region has the DNA TGTGCTAGCAGCTTATCCCTCAACACTGAAGCTTTCTTT.

The chain links TRBV7-8 to TRBJ2-7, with 8 bases lining up with TRBD2. The CDR3 is made up of 16 amino acids. The V and J ends lost 5 bases and 4 bases, in that order; junction bases with no gene match: 13. Germline loops: CDR1 SGHVS, CDR2 FQNEAQ. The CDR3 DNA reads as TGTGCCAGCAGCATCATAAACGGGGGGGCCGCGTACGAGCAGTACTTC. Amino acid sequence: CASSIINGGAAYEQYF.